The 8 T cell receptor beta chains in this list originate from one sample, sequenced in a study of cytomegalovirus exposure and HLA in healthy donors. Both 60 Vbeta primers and 13 Jbeta primers went into the PCR. The table came from immunoSEQ multiplex PCR; TCRdb's copy has only in-frame clones and leaves some out. The top ten hold 4% to 5% of the sample, which has over 100,000 clones, around three quarters seen once. Sequenced input: PBMCs. The receptors shown here come from a male donor in good health and CMV-seropositive.

The chain is built from TRBV2 and TRBJ2-5; D is uncertain. The CDR3 runs 13 residues. Germline V gene lookup returns CDR1 SNHLY and CDR2 FYNNEI. V lost 8 bases and J lost 3, with 13 bases in between. This CDR3 is CASVLTVKETQYF. The CDR3 DNA reads TGTGCCAGCGTGCTAACAGTTAAAGAGACCCAGTACTTC.

CDR3 coding DNA: TGTGCTAGTGGTTTGACAACGTCTAGTACACCTTACACCTTC. Translation: CASGLTTSSTPYTF. The rearrangement uses TRBV12-5 and TRBJ1-2; no definite D call. The germline V gene has CDR1 LGHNT and CDR2 FRNRAP. CDR3 length equals 14 residues. Trimming removed 2 bases at V and 11 bases at J, with 18 bases between.

The CDR3 sequence is CASSLSPAALGEKLFF. The CDR3 DNA reads TGTGCCAGCAGTTTATCGCCCGCTGCGCTAGGTGAAAAACTGTTTTTT. This rearrangement joins TRBV27 to TRBJ1-4; D unclear. With 0 bases removed from V and 7 bases from J, the gap between germline ends came to 15 bases. There are 16 residues in the CDR3. Germline V gene lookup returns CDR1 MNHEY and CDR2 SMNVEV (reference sequence).

This clone was seen a single time. DNA for the CDR3: TGTGCCAGCACTCCAAGGGGGAAAGGAATCACTGAAGCTTTCTTT. Protein: CASTPRGKGITEAFF. The chain couples TRBV28 to TRBJ1-1, with a tentative D call TRBD1 (6 bases). The CDR3 totals 15 residues. Trimming left V 7 bases short and J 4 bases short, with 19 bases between. Germline V gives CDR1 MDHEN, CDR2 SYDVKM.

The CDR3 is CASSPDSYEQYF. CDR3 in DNA: TGCGCCAGCAGCCCAGATTCCTACGAGCAGTACTTC. The chain combines TRBV5-1 with TRBJ2-7; D not resolved. CDR1 SGHRS and CDR2 YFSETQ come from the germline V gene. V lost 4 bases and J 1 base, leaving 6 bases between the germline ends. This CDR3 region has 12 residues.

This clone was detected only a few times. The J gene is TRBJ1-2, the V gene TRBV27; D call uncertain. Trimming removed 7 bases from V and 1 base from J, with 13 bases in between. CDR1 is MNHEY, CDR2 SMNVEV, per germline (reference sequence). The CDR3 contains 14 residues. The CDR3 sequence: CASTSFSHNYGYTF. CDR3 coding DNA: TGTGCCAGCACCTCCTTTTCACATAACTATGGCTACACCTTC.

V gene TRBV4-1 combines with J gene TRBJ2-4; D perhaps matches TRBD2 (7 bases). Germline V gene data show CDR1 as MGHRA and CDR2 as YSYEKL. V was trimmed by 1 base and J by 4 bases, leaving 14 bases between them. The CDR3 is 16 amino acids. The chain's CDR3 is CASSQGGGRGKNIQYF. CDR3 in DNA: TGCGCCAGCAGCCAAGGGGGGGGGCGGGGTAAAAACATTCAGTACTTC.

The J gene is TRBJ1-3, the V gene TRBV13, with TRBD1 matching over 8 bases. With V trimmed by 5 bases and J by 3 bases, 3 bases remained unmatched. CDR1 PRHDT and CDR2 FYEKMQ come from the germline V gene (reference sequence). The length of the CDR3 is 14 residues. CDR3 sequence reads: CASSPDRGGNTIYF. The CDR3 DNA sequence: TGTGCCAGCAGCCCCGACAGGGGTGGAAACACCATATATTTT.